Sequencing of this TCR beta chain was carried out in a study of T cell repertoires in cytomegalovirus infection. In germline, CDR1 is SGHKS, CDR2 YYEKEE (reference sequence). This CDR3 has 18 amino acids. Trimming left V 0 bases short and J 4 bases short, with 22 bases between. TCRdb reprocessed the reads with MiXCR, giving one entry per CDR3 protein. The repertoire includes approximately 400,000 distinct CDR3 sequences, approximately 33% of them detected once, and roughly an eighth sits in the top ten. This clonotype was counted a few times. This sequence was found in a human donor in good health (CMV status not recorded). Some clones in this sample may be carry-over from other donors' samples. Material for sequencing was PBMCs. V and J are TRBV5-5 and TRBJ1-1; TRBD1 is a possible D gene (5 bases). The CDR3 loop is CASSLGVGHPRWATEAFF. Here the CDR3 DNA reads TGTGCCAGCAGCTTGGGGGTTGGACATCCAAGATGGGCCACTGAAGCTTTCTTT.